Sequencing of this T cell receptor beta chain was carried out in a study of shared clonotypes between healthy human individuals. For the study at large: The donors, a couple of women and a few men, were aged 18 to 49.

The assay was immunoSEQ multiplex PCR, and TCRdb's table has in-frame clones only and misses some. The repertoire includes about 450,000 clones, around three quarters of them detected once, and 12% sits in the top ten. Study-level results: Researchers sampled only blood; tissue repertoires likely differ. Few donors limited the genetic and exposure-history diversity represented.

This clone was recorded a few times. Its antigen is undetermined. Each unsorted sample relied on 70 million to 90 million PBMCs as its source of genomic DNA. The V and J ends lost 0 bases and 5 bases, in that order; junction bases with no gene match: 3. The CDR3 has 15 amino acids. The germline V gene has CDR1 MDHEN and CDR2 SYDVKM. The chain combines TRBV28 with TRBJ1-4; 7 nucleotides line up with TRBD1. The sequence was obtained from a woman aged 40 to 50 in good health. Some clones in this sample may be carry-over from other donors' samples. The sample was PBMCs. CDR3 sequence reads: CASSLWGQLNEKLFF. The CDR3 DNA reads TGTGCCAGCAGTTTATGGGGACAGCTGAATGAAAAACTGTTTTTT.